The rows below give T cell receptor beta chains drawn from one sample of a study of blood T cell repertoires in COVID-19. The protocol was immunoSEQ multiplex PCR, while the TCRdb copy is restricted to in-frame clones and leaves out a portion. The repertoire holds about 61,000 clones, around 87% seen once, with about 6.8% in the top ten. What was sequenced was peripheral blood. The origin of the receptors is a man aged 55 to 69 with acute or convalescent COVID-19. CDR3s include the opening cysteine and the closing phenylalanine or tryptophan. Fields, in order: V gene, J gene, D gene, clone size, CDR3 protein, CDR3 DNA. A D gene is named only where the DNA matches it firmly. A clone size is listed for some rows: how often the clone was seen (once, few, many), or a class if it is expanded.

V gene: TRBV2; J gene: TRBJ1-3; D gene: NA; clone size: NA; CDR3 protein: CASSEEGTGNTIYF; CDR3 DNA: TGTGCCAGCAGTGAAGAGGGGACTGGAAACACCATATATTTT
V gene: TRBV19; J gene: TRBJ1-5; D gene: NA; clone size: NA; CDR3 protein: CASSIGPGVNQPQHF; CDR3 DNA: TGTGCCAGTAGTATCGGCCCGGGTGTTAATCAGCCCCAGCATTTT
V gene: TRBV19; J gene: TRBJ1-2; D gene: NA; clone size: NA; CDR3 protein: CASNDGHPNYGYTF; CDR3 DNA: TGTGCCAGTAATGACGGACACCCAAACTATGGCTACACCTTC
V gene: TRBV18; J gene: TRBJ2-3; D gene: NA; clone size: NA; CDR3 protein: CASSPQGLDTQYF; CDR3 DNA: TGTGCCAGCTCACCACAGGGGCTGGATACGCAGTATTTT
V gene: TRBV12-3/TRBV12-4; J gene: TRBJ1-1; D gene: NA; clone size: NA; CDR3 protein: CASRWTDTEAFF; CDR3 DNA: TGTGCCAGCAGGTGGACAGACACTGAAGCTTTCTTT
V gene: TRBV6-5; J gene: TRBJ1-2; D gene: NA; clone size: NA; CDR3 protein: CASSSGGYTF; CDR3 DNA: TGTGCCAGCAGTTCAGGGGGCTACACCTTC
V gene: TRBV2; J gene: TRBJ1-1; D gene: NA; clone size: NA; CDR3 protein: CASSNDGRTPNTEAFF; CDR3 DNA: TGTGCCAGCAGTAACGACGGACGGACACCGAACACTGAAGCTTTCTTT
V gene: TRBV7-9; J gene: TRBJ2-3; D gene: TRBD2; clone size: NA; CDR3 protein: CASSWTFLAGGPPDTQYF; CDR3 DNA: TGTGCCAGCAGCTGGACATTTCTAGCGGGGGGGCCCCCAGATACGCAGTATTTT
V gene: TRBV24-1; J gene: TRBJ2-5; D gene: NA; clone size: NA; CDR3 protein: CATSEAHFGETQYF; CDR3 DNA: TGTGCCACCAGTGAGGCCCATTTTGGAGAGACCCAGTACTTC
V gene: TRBV19; J gene: TRBJ1-6; D gene: TRBD1; clone size: NA; CDR3 protein: CASQTGDSSYNSPLHF; CDR3 DNA: TGTGCCAGCCAAACAGGGGACAGCTCCTATAATTCACCCCTCCACTTT
V gene: TRBV2; J gene: TRBJ1-3; D gene: TRBD1; clone size: NA; CDR3 protein: CASSEGQPGSGNTIYF; CDR3 DNA: TGTGCCAGCAGTGAGGGACAGCCTGGCTCTGGAAACACCATATATTTT
V gene: TRBV19; J gene: TRBJ1-5; D gene: NA; clone size: NA; CDR3 protein: CASHSTWGNQPQHF; CDR3 DNA: TGTGCCAGTCATTCGACTTGGGGCAATCAGCCCCAGCATTTT
V gene: TRBV4-3; J gene: TRBJ2-2; D gene: TRBD2; clone size: NA; CDR3 protein: CASSQDTGRVRNMELFF; CDR3 DNA: TGCGCCAGCAGCCAAGATACGGGGAGGGTAAGAAATATGGAGCTGTTTTTT
V gene: TRBV5-6; J gene: TRBJ2-7; D gene: TRBD1; clone size: NA; CDR3 protein: CASSDDRGFEQYF; CDR3 DNA: TGTGCCAGCAGCGACGACAGGGGGTTCGAGCAGTACTTC
V gene: TRBV29-1; J gene: TRBJ1-2; D gene: NA; clone size: NA; CDR3 protein: CSVEVYRLAGYTF; CDR3 DNA: TGCAGCGTTGAAGTCTACAGGCTGGCTGGCTACACCTTC
V gene: TRBV5-1; J gene: TRBJ2-6; D gene: NA; clone size: NA; CDR3 protein: CASSSGDSGANVLTF; CDR3 DNA: TGCGCCAGCAGCTCCGGGGACTCTGGGGCCAACGTCCTGACTTTC
V gene: TRBV7-2; J gene: TRBJ2-7; D gene: NA; clone size: NA; CDR3 protein: CASSSGGGGSYEQYF; CDR3 DNA: TGTGCCAGCAGCTCGGGGGGCGGGGGATCCTACGAGCAGTACTTC
V gene: TRBV6-6; J gene: TRBJ2-1; D gene: TRBD1; clone size: NA; CDR3 protein: CASSSDRAGYNEQFF; CDR3 DNA: TGTGCCAGCAGTTCAGACAGGGCCGGATACAATGAGCAGTTCTTC
V gene: TRBV19; J gene: TRBJ1-5; D gene: NA; clone size: NA; CDR3 protein: CASSIDLTGINQPQHF; CDR3 DNA: TGTGCCAGTAGTATAGATCTAACAGGGATCAATCAGCCCCAGCATTTT
V gene: TRBV7-2; J gene: TRBJ2-1; D gene: NA; clone size: NA; CDR3 protein: CASSLGPYNEQFF; CDR3 DNA: TGTGCCAGCAGCTTGGGGCCGTACAATGAGCAGTTCTTC
V gene: TRBV18; J gene: TRBJ1-4; D gene: TRBD1; clone size: NA; CDR3 protein: CASSLRQGNEKLFF; CDR3 DNA: TGTGCCAGCTCATTAAGACAGGGGAATGAAAAACTGTTTTTT
V gene: TRBV2; J gene: TRBJ2-7; D gene: TRBD1; clone size: NA; CDR3 protein: CASSDGTGVHEQYF; CDR3 DNA: TGTGCCAGCAGTGACGGGACAGGGGTACACGAGCAGTACTTC
V gene: TRBV4-3; J gene: TRBJ2-2; D gene: NA; clone size: NA; CDR3 protein: CASSQATSTGELFF; CDR3 DNA: TGCGCCAGCAGCCAGGCAACTAGCACCGGGGAGCTGTTTTTT
V gene: TRBV19; J gene: TRBJ1-4; D gene: TRBD1; clone size: NA; CDR3 protein: CASSPAGTAPATNEKLFF; CDR3 DNA: TGTGCCAGTAGCCCCGCCGGGACAGCACCTGCAACTAATGAAAAACTGTTTTTT
V gene: TRBV23-1; J gene: TRBJ1-1; D gene: NA; clone size: NA; CDR3 protein: CASSSPGQNTEAFF; CDR3 DNA: TGCGCCAGCAGTAGCCCAGGGCAGAACACTGAAGCTTTCTTT
V gene: TRBV3-1/TRBV3-2; J gene: TRBJ1-1; D gene: NA; clone size: NA; CDR3 protein: CASSPPGRDTEAFF; CDR3 DNA: TGTGCCAGCAGCCCGCCGGGTCGGGACACTGAAGCTTTCTTT
V gene: TRBV25-1; J gene: TRBJ2-2; D gene: TRBD1; clone size: NA; CDR3 protein: CASRSPGGTGELFF; CDR3 DNA: TGTGCCAGCAGAAGCCCAGGGGGCACCGGGGAGCTGTTTTTT
V gene: TRBV7-2; J gene: TRBJ1-2; D gene: TRBD1; clone size: once; CDR3 protein: CASSLATGGAVYGYTF; CDR3 DNA: TGTGCCAGCAGCTTAGCGACAGGGGGCGCAGTCTATGGCTACACCTTC
V gene: TRBV2; J gene: TRBJ2-7; D gene: TRBD1; clone size: NA; CDR3 protein: CASSGWTGDEQYF; CDR3 DNA: TGTGCCAGCAGTGGATGGACAGGGGACGAGCAGTACTTC
V gene: TRBV29-1; J gene: TRBJ1-1; D gene: NA; clone size: NA; CDR3 protein: CSVVSGRRTEAFF; CDR3 DNA: TGCAGCGTTGTTTCAGGGAGGCGAACTGAAGCTTTCTTT
V gene: TRBV27; J gene: TRBJ1-1; D gene: NA; clone size: NA; CDR3 protein: CASSLSGDTEAFF; CDR3 DNA: TGTGCCAGCAGTTTATCAGGGGACACTGAAGCTTTCTTT
V gene: TRBV27; J gene: TRBJ1-5; D gene: TRBD1; clone size: NA; CDR3 protein: CASSLFGTASNQPQHF; CDR3 DNA: TGTGCCAGCAGTTTATTCGGGACAGCTAGCAATCAGCCCCAGCATTTT
V gene: TRBV7-6; J gene: TRBJ1-1; D gene: TRBD1; clone size: NA; CDR3 protein: CASSLAATGGLKNTEAFF; CDR3 DNA: TGTGCCAGCAGCTTAGCGGCTACAGGGGGGCTGAAAAACACTGAAGCTTTCTTT
V gene: TRBV11-2; J gene: TRBJ1-3; D gene: NA; clone size: once; CDR3 protein: CASSPSVGGNTIYF; CDR3 DNA: TGTGCCAGCAGCCCGTCGGTGGGAGGGAACACCATATATTTT
V gene: TRBV6-5; J gene: TRBJ2-7; D gene: NA; clone size: NA; CDR3 protein: CASIFRAGTTYEQYF; CDR3 DNA: TGTGCCAGCATCTTCAGGGCAGGCACTACCTACGAGCAGTACTTC
V gene: TRBV5-4; J gene: TRBJ2-7; D gene: TRBD1; clone size: NA; CDR3 protein: CASSWTGTAKNSYEQYF; CDR3 DNA: TGTGCCAGCAGCTGGACCGGGACAGCTAAAAATTCCTACGAGCAGTACTTC
V gene: TRBV27; J gene: TRBJ1-1; D gene: NA; clone size: NA; CDR3 protein: CASSSVGLGETEAFF; CDR3 DNA: TGTGCCAGCAGTTCGGTTGGGTTAGGGGAAACTGAAGCTTTCTTT
V gene: TRBV29-1; J gene: TRBJ1-1; D gene: NA; clone size: NA; CDR3 protein: CSVPKTGMNTEAFF; CDR3 DNA: TGCAGCGTCCCAAAGACAGGCATGAACACTGAAGCTTTCTTT
V gene: TRBV5-8; J gene: TRBJ1-2; D gene: NA; clone size: few; CDR3 protein: CASSLSQGFRHGYTF; CDR3 DNA: TGTGCCAGCAGCTTAAGCCAGGGATTCCGCCATGGCTACACCTTC
V gene: TRBV15; J gene: TRBJ1-1; D gene: NA; clone size: NA; CDR3 protein: CATSRGVNTEAFF; CDR3 DNA: TGTGCCACCAGCAGAGGAGTGAACACTGAAGCTTTCTTT
V gene: TRBV27; J gene: TRBJ2-2; D gene: TRBD2; clone size: NA; CDR3 protein: CASSFSPSGENTGELFF; CDR3 DNA: TGTGCCAGCAGTTTTTCTCCTAGCGGGGAGAACACCGGGGAGCTGTTTTTT
V gene: TRBV19; J gene: TRBJ2-1; D gene: NA; clone size: NA; CDR3 protein: CASSPQGLAYNEQFF; CDR3 DNA: TGTGCCAGTAGTCCTCAGGGGTTGGCCTACAATGAGCAGTTCTTC
V gene: TRBV19; J gene: TRBJ1-1; D gene: TRBD1; clone size: NA; CDR3 protein: CASRDRGKNTEAFF; CDR3 DNA: TGTGCCAGCCGCGACAGGGGGAAGAACACTGAAGCTTTCTTT
V gene: TRBV5-4; J gene: TRBJ1-5; D gene: NA; clone size: NA; CDR3 protein: CASSLDSQPQHF; CDR3 DNA: TGTGCCAGCAGCTTGGACTCTCAGCCCCAGCATTTT
V gene: TRBV5-6; J gene: TRBJ1-1; D gene: NA; clone size: NA; CDR3 protein: CASSDGGWGHTEAFF; CDR3 DNA: TGTGCCAGCAGCGATGGGGGGTGGGGCCACACTGAAGCTTTCTTT
V gene: TRBV7-7; J gene: TRBJ2-2; D gene: TRBD2; clone size: NA; CDR3 protein: CASSLFSGVDTGELFF; CDR3 DNA: TGTGCCAGCAGCTTATTTAGCGGGGTCGACACCGGGGAGCTGTTTTTT
V gene: TRBV28; J gene: TRBJ1-2; D gene: TRBD1; clone size: NA; CDR3 protein: CASSFGTGRNGYTF; CDR3 DNA: TGTGCCAGCAGTTTCGGGACAGGGAGGAATGGCTACACCTTC
V gene: TRBV7-9; J gene: TRBJ1-1; D gene: NA; clone size: NA; CDR3 protein: CASSFLLGGTEAFF; CDR3 DNA: TGTGCCAGCAGCTTTTTATTGGGGGGCACTGAAGCTTTCTTT
V gene: TRBV3-1/TRBV3-2; J gene: TRBJ1-4; D gene: TRBD1; clone size: few; CDR3 protein: CASSPGGGGEKLFF; CDR3 DNA: TGTGCCAGCAGCCCAGGGGGCGGTGGTGAAAAACTGTTTTTT
V gene: TRBV3-1/TRBV3-2; J gene: TRBJ2-1; D gene: TRBD2; clone size: few; CDR3 protein: CATSRSGTSGAEQFF; CDR3 DNA: TGTGCCACCTCCCGCTCCGGGACTAGCGGGGCTGAGCAGTTCTTC
V gene: TRBV6-1; J gene: TRBJ1-2; D gene: NA; clone size: NA; CDR3 protein: CASSETGEGWGYTF; CDR3 DNA: TGTGCCAGCAGTGAGACGGGAGAGGGCTGGGGCTACACCTTC
V gene: TRBV2; J gene: TRBJ2-7; D gene: TRBD1; clone size: NA; CDR3 protein: CASSDQGGKYEQYF; CDR3 DNA: TGTGCCAGCAGTGATCAAGGGGGCAAGTACGAGCAGTACTTC
V gene: TRBV30; J gene: TRBJ1-5; D gene: NA; clone size: NA; CDR3 protein: CAWSVPGFQPQHF; CDR3 DNA: TGTGCCTGGAGTGTACCGGGTTTTCAGCCCCAGCATTTT